This TCR beta chain stems from a study of blood T cell repertoires in COVID-19. Study background: Specimens from acute and convalescent COVID-19 originated in the United States, Italy and Spain.

Sequencing was performed with immunoSEQ multiplex PCR; in TCRdb, only in-frame clones are kept and a portion is missing. The table includes approximately 34,000 clones, roughly 87% detected once. V lost 9 bases to trimming and J lost 0 bases, with 15 bases between them. This CDR3 region has 15 residues. Germline values: CDR1 SGHVS, CDR2 FNYEAQ. The V gene is TRBV7-6, the J gene TRBJ2-1; D perhaps matches TRBD2 (6 bases). This sequence was found in a man aged 60 to 69 with active COVID-19. What was sequenced was peripheral blood. Here the CDR3 reads CASTEDGSSYNEQFF. In nucleotides, the CDR3 is TGTGCCAGTACGGAAGACGGGAGCTCCTACAATGAGCAGTTCTTC. Variable domain in full (rest from reference TRBV7-6 and TRBJ2-1): GAGVSQSPRYKVTKRGQDVALRCDPISGHVSLYWYRQALGQGPEFLTYFNYEAQQDKSGLPNDRFSAERPEGSISTLTIQRTEQRDSAMYRCASTEDGSSYNEQFFGPGTRLTVL.